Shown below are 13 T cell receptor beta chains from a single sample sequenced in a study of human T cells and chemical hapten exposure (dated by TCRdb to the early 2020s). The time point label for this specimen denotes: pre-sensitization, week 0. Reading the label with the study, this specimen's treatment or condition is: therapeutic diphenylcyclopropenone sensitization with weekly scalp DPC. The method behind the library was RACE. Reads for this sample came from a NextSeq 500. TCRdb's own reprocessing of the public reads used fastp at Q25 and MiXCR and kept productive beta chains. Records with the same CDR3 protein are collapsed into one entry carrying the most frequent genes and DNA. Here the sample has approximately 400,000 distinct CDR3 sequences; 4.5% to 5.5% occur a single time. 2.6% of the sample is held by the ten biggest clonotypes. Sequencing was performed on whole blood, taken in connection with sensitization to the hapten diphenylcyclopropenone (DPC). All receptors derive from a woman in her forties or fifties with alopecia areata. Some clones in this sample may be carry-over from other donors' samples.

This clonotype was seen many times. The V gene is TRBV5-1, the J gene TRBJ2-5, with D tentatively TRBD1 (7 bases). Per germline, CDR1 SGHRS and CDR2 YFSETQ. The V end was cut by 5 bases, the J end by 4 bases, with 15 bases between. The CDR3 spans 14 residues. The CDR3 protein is CASRQQGRLETQYF. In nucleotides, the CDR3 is TGCGCCAGCAGGCAACAGGGGAGGTTAGAGACCCAGTACTTC.

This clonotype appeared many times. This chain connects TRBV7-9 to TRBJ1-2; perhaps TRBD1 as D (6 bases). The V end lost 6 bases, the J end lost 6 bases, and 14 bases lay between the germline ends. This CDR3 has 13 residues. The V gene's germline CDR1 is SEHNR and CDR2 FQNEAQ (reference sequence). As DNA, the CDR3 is TGTGCCAGCAGATATCCGGGACACGATGGCTACACCTTC. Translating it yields CASRYPGHDGYTF.

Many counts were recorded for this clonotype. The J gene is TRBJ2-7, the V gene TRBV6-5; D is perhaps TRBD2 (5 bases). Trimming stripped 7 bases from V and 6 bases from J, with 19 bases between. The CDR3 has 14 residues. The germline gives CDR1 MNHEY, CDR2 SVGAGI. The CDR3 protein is CASTMDGVGGEQYF. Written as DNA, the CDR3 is TGTGCCAGCACCATGGACGGGGTCGGCGGCGAGCAGTACTTC.

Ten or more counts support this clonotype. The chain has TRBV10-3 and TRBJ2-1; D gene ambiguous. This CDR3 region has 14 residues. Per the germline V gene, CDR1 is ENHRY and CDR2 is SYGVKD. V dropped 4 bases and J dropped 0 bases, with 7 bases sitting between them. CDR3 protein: CAISGSDSYNEQFF. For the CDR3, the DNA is TGTGCCATCAGTGGGAGCGACTCCTACAATGAGCAGTTCTTC.

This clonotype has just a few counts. Written as DNA, the CDR3 is TGTGCCAGCAGTCCCAGAGGGGGACTAGCGGGAGGGTTAGCCAAAAACATTCAGTACTTC. As protein: CASSPRGGLAGGLAKNIQYF. The gene calls are TRBV28 and TRBJ2-4; 16 nucleotides line up with TRBD2. This CDR3 comprises 20 residues. In germline, CDR1 is MDHEN, CDR2 SYDVKM. The V segment lost 5 bases and the J segment 0 bases; nucleotides outside the gene matches: 10.

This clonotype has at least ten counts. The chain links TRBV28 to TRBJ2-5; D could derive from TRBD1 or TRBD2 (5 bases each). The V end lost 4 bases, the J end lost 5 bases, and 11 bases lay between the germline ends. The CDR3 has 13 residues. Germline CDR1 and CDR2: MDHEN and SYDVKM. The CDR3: CASSSRGWETQYF. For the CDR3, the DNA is TGTGCCAGCAGTTCTCGGGGCTGGGAGACCCAGTACTTC.

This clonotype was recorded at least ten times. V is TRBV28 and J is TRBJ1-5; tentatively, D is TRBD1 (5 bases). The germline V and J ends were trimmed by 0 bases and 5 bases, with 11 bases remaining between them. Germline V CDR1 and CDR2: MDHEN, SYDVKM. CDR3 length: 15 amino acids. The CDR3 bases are TGTGCCAGCAGTTTATGGGGCAGGGATGATCAGCCCCAGCATTTT. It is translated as CASSLWGRDDQPQHF.

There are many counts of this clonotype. CDR3 amino acids: CASSLDSSKGSQYF. CDR3 in DNA: TGTGCCAGCAGCTTAGACTCTAGCAAGGGATCCCAGTACTTC. The chain combines TRBV7-2 with TRBJ2-5; D may be TRBD2 (5 bases). This CDR3 has 14 residues. The V end lost 1 base, the J end lost 9 bases, and 15 bases lay between the germline ends. CDR1 and CDR2 from the germline V gene are SGHTA and FQGNSA.

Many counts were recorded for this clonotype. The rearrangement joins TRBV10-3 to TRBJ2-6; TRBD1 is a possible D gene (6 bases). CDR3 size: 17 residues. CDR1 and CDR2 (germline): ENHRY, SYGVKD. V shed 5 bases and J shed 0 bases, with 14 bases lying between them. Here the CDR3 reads CAISPGTLSSGANVLTF. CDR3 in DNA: TGTGCCATCAGTCCCGGGACACTCAGCTCTGGGGCCAACGTCCTGACTTTC.

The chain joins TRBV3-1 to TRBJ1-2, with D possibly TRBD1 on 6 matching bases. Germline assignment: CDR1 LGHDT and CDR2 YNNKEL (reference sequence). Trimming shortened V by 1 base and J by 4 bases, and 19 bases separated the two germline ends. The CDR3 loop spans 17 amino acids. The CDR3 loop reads CASSQVDTGTYGYGYTF. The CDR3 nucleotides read TGTGCCAGCAGCCAAGTGGACACCGGGACATACGGCTATGGCTACACCTTC.

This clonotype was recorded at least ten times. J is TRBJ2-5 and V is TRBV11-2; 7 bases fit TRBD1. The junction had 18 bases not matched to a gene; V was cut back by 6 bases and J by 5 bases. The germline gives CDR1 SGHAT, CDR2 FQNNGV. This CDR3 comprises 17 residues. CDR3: CASRSLRGYRGPETQYF. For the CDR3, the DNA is TGTGCCAGCAGGTCCCTTCGAGGGTACAGGGGCCCGGAGACCCAGTACTTC.

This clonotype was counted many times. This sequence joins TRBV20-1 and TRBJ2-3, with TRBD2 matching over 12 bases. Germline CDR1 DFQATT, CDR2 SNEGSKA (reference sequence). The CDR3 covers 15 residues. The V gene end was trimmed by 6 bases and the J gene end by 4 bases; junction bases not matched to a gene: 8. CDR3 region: CSAMTSGSSSDTQYF. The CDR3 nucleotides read TGCAGTGCGATGACTAGCGGGAGTTCATCAGATACGCAGTATTTT.

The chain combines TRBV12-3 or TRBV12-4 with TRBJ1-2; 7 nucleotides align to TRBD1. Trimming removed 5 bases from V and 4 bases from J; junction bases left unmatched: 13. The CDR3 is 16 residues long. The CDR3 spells CASSLEHGTASYGYTF. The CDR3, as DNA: TGTGCCAGCAGTCTCGAACACGGGACAGCTAGCTATGGCTACACCTTC.